Given below is one TCR beta chain in context. Original methodology: Amplified reference gene primers provided the basis for estimating nucleated cell counts. Clones were sequenced by immunoSEQ multiplex PCR, and TCRdb holds only the in-frame ones, with some missing. V, J and clone size are those of that table, while D and trimming were read from the DNA. This sample has under 300,000 clones, with roughly 89% found just once. This sample stems from a study of blood T cell repertoires in COVID-19. Looking at the study overall: Spain, Italy and the United States supplied samples that represented acute and convalescent COVID-19. From T cells, B-cell-depleted T cells, or PBMCs came the material, which was cDNA or gDNA.

V gave up 7 bases and J gave up 6 bases, with 18 bases separating them. The CDR3 length is 14 residues. CDR1 and CDR2 from the germline V gene are WSHSY and SAAADI. The sequenced sample consisted of peripheral blood. The chain couples TRBV10-2 to TRBJ1-2; D remains unclear. The receptor was derived from a young woman with active or convalescent COVID-19. The CDR3 DNA reads as TGCGCCAGCACCTTCGGCGGCGAGGGTAATGGCTACACCTTC. It codes for CASTFGGEGNGYTF.